Below, 20 T cell receptor beta chains from the same sample are listed, as sequenced in a study of blood T cell repertoires in COVID-19. Clones were read by immunoSEQ multiplex PCR, and TCRdb kept only the in-frame ones, dropping some. Of about 250,000 clones in the sample, approximately 83% were seen once. Material: PBMCs or T cells enriched from blood (not recorded which). These receptors all stem from a woman aged 25 to 39 who had recovered from COVID-19.

V is TRBV5-1 and J is TRBJ1-4, with D hard to call. Trimming pared 4 bases from V and 7 bases from J, leaving 8 bases between. The CDR3 length is 12 residues. The germline V gene encodes CDR1 SGHRS and CDR2 YFSETQ. The chain's CDR3 is CASSPEAEKLFF. In DNA form, the CDR3 reads TGCGCCAGCAGCCCGGAGGCTGAAAAACTGTTTTTT.

The chain carries TRBV28 and TRBJ2-7; D possibly corresponds to TRBD1 (6 bases). The germline V and J ends were trimmed by 5 bases and 4 bases, with 12 bases remaining between them. This CDR3 region has 13 residues. Germline CDR1 is MDHEN and CDR2 is SYDVKM. CDR3 DNA: TGTGCCAGCAGTGTGGGACATCGATACGAGCAGTACTTC. This gives the protein CASSVGHRYEQYF.

Only a few counts were recorded for this clone. CDR3: CASRGGGLGYTF. Written as DNA, the CDR3 is TGTGCCAGCCGGGGGGGCGGCCTTGGCTACACCTTC. The chain joins TRBV12-3 or TRBV12-4 to TRBJ1-2; TRBD1 might be the D (6 bases). CDR3 length equals 12 residues. V was trimmed by 8 bases and J by 7 bases, leaving 14 bases between them.

V usage is TRBV19 and J usage is TRBJ1-1, with unresolved D. Trimming shortened V by 5 bases and J by 7 bases, and 8 bases separated the two germline ends. The CDR3 runs 11 residues. The germline V gene has CDR1 LNHDA and CDR2 SQIVND (reference sequence). CDR3 coding DNA: TGTGCCAGTAGTCCCGGAGTTGAAGCTTTCTTT. Encoded protein: CASSPGVEAFF.

V gene TRBV19 combines with J gene TRBJ1-5, with D perhaps matching TRBD1 (6 bases). Germline values: CDR1 LNHDA, CDR2 SQIVND (reference sequence). Deletions cut 4 bases from V and 5 bases from J, with 15 bases between. The CDR3 runs to 15 residues. This CDR3 reads CASSNPRGRDQPQHF. CDR3 nucleotide sequence: TGTGCCAGTAGTAACCCGAGGGGGAGGGATCAGCCCCAGCATTTT.

The V call is TRBV10-3, the J call TRBJ1-1, with D possibly TRBD1 on 5 matching bases. The CDR3 consists of 16 residues. Germline CDR1 and CDR2: ENHRY and SYGVKD. Between the trimmed V and J ends, which lost 5 bases and 0 bases, there was a span of 16 bases. The CDR3 is CAISINAGTVNTEAFF. In nucleotides, the CDR3 is TGTGCCATCAGTATAAACGCGGGGACGGTGAACACTGAAGCTTTCTTT.

The chain uses TRBV28 and TRBJ1-2; a weak D match, TRBD1 (6 bases). Germline CDR1 reads MDHEN; CDR2 reads SYDVKM. CDR3 length equals 16 residues. Trimming pared 2 bases from V and 4 bases from J, leaving 17 bases between. The CDR3 loop reads CASSLRDTRIGYGYTF. The CDR3 coding sequence is TGTGCCAGCAGTTTAAGGGACACCCGAATCGGCTATGGCTACACCTTC.

This rearrangement joins TRBV7-2 to TRBJ2-7; tentatively, D is TRBD1 (8 bases). CDR1 SGHTA and CDR2 FQGNSA come from the germline V gene. This CDR3 is built from 15 residues. Trimming shortened V by 6 bases and J by 5 bases, and 20 bases separated the two germline ends. Here the CDR3 reads CASRPTGGGAHEQYF. The CDR3 bases are TGTGCCAGCAGGCCAACAGGGGGAGGGGCCCACGAGCAGTACTTC.

The V call is TRBV29-1, the J call TRBJ1-5; 7 nucleotides agree with TRBD1. The V and J ends lost 2 bases and 0 bases, in that order; junction bases with no gene match: 4. The length of the CDR3 is 15 residues. In germline, CDR1 is SQVTM, CDR2 ANQGSEA. In DNA, the CDR3 is TGCAGCGTTGAATGGGCAGGGGGTAGCAATCAGCCCCAGCATTTT. Amino acids: CSVEWAGGSNQPQHF.

This chain connects TRBV27 to TRBJ2-3; TRBD2 agrees at 8 bases. V shed 8 bases, J shed 0 bases, and the junction held 25 bases outside the gene matches. The CDR3 consists of 21 residues. Germline loops: CDR1 MNHEY, CDR2 SMNVEV (reference sequence). The CDR3: CASAYPPLTSGIHLSTDTQYF. CDR3 bases: TGTGCCAGCGCATACCCCCCCTTAACTAGCGGAATACACCTTAGCACAGATACGCAGTATTTT.

The chain combines TRBV19 with TRBJ1-2; the D gene is possibly TRBD1 (5 bases). This CDR3 is built from 12 residues. Trimming took 7 bases from V and 3 from J, leaving 9 bases between them. Germline values: CDR1 LNHDA, CDR2 SQIVND (reference sequence). CDR3 region: CASTSRDYGYTF. The CDR3 bases are TGTGCCAGTACGAGCAGGGACTATGGCTACACCTTC.

This chain uses TRBV28 with TRBJ1-2; the D is unclear. This CDR3 comprises 13 residues. V was trimmed by 6 bases and J by 8 bases, leaving 16 bases between them. CDR1 MDHEN and CDR2 SYDVKM come from the germline V gene. The DNA for the CDR3 is TGTGCCAGCAGCCCCCAGGCACCCCGCGGCTACACCTTC. It translates to CASSPQAPRGYTF.

This chain uses TRBV12-5 with TRBJ1-2, with 8 bases identical to TRBD1. Germline V CDR1 and CDR2: LGHNT, FRNRAP. V dropped 5 bases and J dropped 7; count of bases not matched to a gene: 9. This CDR3 spans 14 amino acids. The CDR3 sequence is CASGRGTGVAGYTF. Here the CDR3 DNA reads TGTGCTAGTGGTCGTGGGACAGGAGTAGCTGGCTACACCTTC.

The rearrangement links TRBV5-1 to TRBJ1-3; the match to TRBD1 covers 7 bases. The junction had 7 bases not matched to a gene; V was cut back by 5 bases and J by 8 bases. The CDR3 is made up of 13 amino acids. From germline, CDR1 is SGHRS and CDR2 YFSETQ. The CDR3 sequence: CASSFGDRDTIYF. The CDR3 DNA reads TGCGCCAGCAGTTTCGGAGACAGGGACACCATATATTTT.

This chain uses TRBV4-1 with TRBJ2-1; possibly TRBD1 for D (6 bases). The CDR3 totals 18 residues. The germline CDR1 and CDR2 sequences are MGHRA and YSYEKL. V shed 0 bases and J shed 0 bases, with 15 bases lying between them. CDR3 coding DNA: TGCGCCAGCAGCCAAGATCTCGGGACACCAGACTCCTACAATGAGCAGTTCTTC. Its protein product is CASSQDLGTPDSYNEQFF.

Here the CDR3 reads CASLAGQANEKLFF. The CDR3 DNA reads as TGTGCCAGCCTAGCGGGACAGGCGAATGAAAAACTGTTTTTT. The chain links TRBV2 to TRBJ1-4, with TRBD1 identical over 8 bases. Trimming took 8 bases from V and 5 from J; bases not matched to a gene: 7. This CDR3 spans 14 amino acids. The germline V gene encodes CDR1 SNHLY and CDR2 FYNNEI.

This chain links TRBV5-1 with TRBJ2-7; D gene ambiguous. This CDR3 region has 13 residues. V dropped 0 bases and J dropped 3 bases, with 7 bases sitting between them. Per germline, CDR1 SGHRS and CDR2 YFSETQ. CDR3 region: CASSLERSYEQYF. For the CDR3, the DNA is TGCGCCAGCAGCTTGGAACGGAGCTACGAGCAGTACTTC.

The rearrangement links TRBV24-1 to TRBJ1-6, with a possible D match to TRBD1 (6 bases). This CDR3 is 13 amino acids long. V lost 6 bases and J 6 bases, leaving 8 bases between the germline ends. Looked up from germline, CDR1 is KGHDR and CDR2 is SFDVKD. The CDR3 DNA is TGTGCCACCAGTCAGGGGAGTAATTCACCCCTCCACTTT. Translating gives CATSQGSNSPLHF.

This clone occurred once. This chain joins TRBV20-1 and TRBJ2-7; unclear D gene. Trimming removed 3 bases from V and 6 bases from J, with 48 bases in between. CDR3 length: 24 residues. Germline V gene sequence: CDR1 DFQATT, CDR2 SNEGSKA (reference sequence). CDR3 nucleotides: TGCAGTGCTAGTCAATTGAGGCGGTCGAACAACACTCACTTACCGACTGAAGGAACTCTCGAGCAGTACTTC. This translates into CSASQLRRSNNTHLPTEGTLEQYF.

The CDR3 DNA follows: TGTGCCAGCAGTTGGGGACAGTTGAACACTGAAGCTTTCTTT. Its protein product is CASSWGQLNTEAFF. The chain uses TRBV6-5 and TRBJ1-1, with 7 bases fitting TRBD1. Germline CDR1 is MNHEY and CDR2 is SVGAGI. This CDR3 has 14 residues. V was clipped by 4 bases and J by 0 bases; unmatched bases: 2.